The 14 T cell receptor beta chains reported below all come from one sample, sequenced in a study of T cells expressing NK-cell markers. For each CDR3 protein, TCRdb gives one entry from its re-call of the 5' RACE reads, without DNA. The sample holds 300,000 to 450,000 distinct CDR3 sequences. Sequenced material: blood T cells: a sorted CD56 or NKG2C T cell subset, CD4+ or CD8+ T cells, or bulk PBMC T cells (not recorded which). The receptor set was obtained from a man aged 18-70 years in good health.

The genes are TRBV6-2 or TRBV6-3 and TRBJ2-2. Germline V gives CDR1 MNHEY, CDR2 SVGEGT. This CDR3 has 13 amino acids. The CDR3 loop is CASSYSVPGELFF.

V and J are TRBV20-1 and TRBJ2-3. This CDR3 is 17 amino acids long. The V gene's germline CDR1 is DFQATT and CDR2 SNEGSKA (reference sequence). Here the CDR3 reads CSARRATSGDGTDTQYF.

The gene calls are TRBV6-1 and TRBJ2-5; the TRBD2 assignment by TCRdb is unverifiable without DNA. This CDR3 spans 17 amino acids. CDR1 is MNHNS, CDR2 SASEGT, per germline. CDR3 region: CASSRTSGPDAQETQYF.

This rearrangement joins TRBV3-1 to TRBJ1-5. Looked up from germline, CDR1 is LGHDT and CDR2 is YNNKEL (reference sequence). The CDR3 length is 18 residues. CDR3 in amino acids: CASSQVRGGSPNNQPQHF.

The chain has TRBV5-1 and TRBJ1-6; the D gene TCRdb calls, TRBD1, cannot be checked with no DNA. The CDR3 is made up of 15 amino acids. The V gene's germline CDR1 is SGHRS and CDR2 YFSETQ. The CDR3 is CASSFATGNNSPLHF.

The chain combines TRBV12-3 or TRBV12-4 with TRBJ1-5; TCRdb returns TRBD1, unconfirmable since there is no DNA. This CDR3 is 17 amino acids long. CDR3: CASTTPWRKLANQPQHF.

The chain combines TRBV20-1 with TRBJ2-3. Germline assignment: CDR1 DFQATT and CDR2 SNEGSKA (reference sequence). The CDR3 length is 12 residues. The CDR3 region is CSAPQSTDTQYF.

The chain uses TRBV7-9 and TRBJ2-6; absent DNA, TCRdb's TRBD1 call cannot be checked. Germline V gene lookup returns CDR1 SEHNR and CDR2 FQNEAQ (reference sequence). The CDR3 loop spans 14 amino acids. This CDR3 is CASSADIPLHVLTF.

This chain uses TRBV12-3 or TRBV12-4 with TRBJ1-1. This CDR3 has 11 residues. Here the CDR3 reads CASSFYNEAFF.

The chain is built from TRBV7-2 and TRBJ2-2; TCRdb lists TRBD2, though no DNA is available to test this call. The length of the CDR3 is 13 residues. Germline CDR1 SGHTA, CDR2 FQGNSA. CDR3: CASSQSGTGELFF.

The J gene is TRBJ2-3, the V gene TRBV11-1; TCRdb's D gene call, TRBD1, goes unchecked for lack of DNA. The CDR3 is 16 residues long. The germline V gene encodes CDR1 SGHAT and CDR2 FQDESV (reference sequence). CDR3 region: CASRSTGTALGDTQYF.

The rearrangement links TRBV12-3 or TRBV12-4 to TRBJ1-6; TCRdb proposes TRBD1, but this gene call is untestable without DNA. The CDR3 length is 15 residues. CDR3 loop: CASSFRDSHNSPLHF.

This chain joins TRBV28 and TRBJ1-2; no DNA is available, so the TRBD1 call from TCRdb remains unchecked. There are 16 residues in the CDR3. Per germline, CDR1 MDHEN and CDR2 SYDVKM. CDR3 loop: CASSAPRGPLRYGYTF.

The chain uses TRBV10-3 and TRBJ2-1; with no DNA, the TCRdb D assignment of TRBD1 cannot be verified. CDR1 ENHRY and CDR2 SYGVKD come from the germline V gene. The CDR3 contains 14 residues. CDR3 loop: CAIRPTGPVNEQFF.